This T cell receptor (beta chain) appears in the sequencing data of a study of radiation and T cells in renal cell carcinoma. About this clone itself: Antigen: not known.

Study-wide results and caveats: Baseline intratumoral clonotype presence is unknown without pretreatment biopsies.

CDR1 is MNHNY, CDR2 SVGAGI, per germline (reference sequence). The CDR3 length is 15 residues. V lost 0 bases and J lost 2, with 10 bases in between. Time point described: baseline pretreatment blood. Treatment of the sample: 15 Gy SBRT to primary tumor, nephrectomy 4 weeks later. After SBRT, blood was collected at 2 and 4 weeks, plus baseline. The patient's renal cell carcinoma had clear cell pathology. Data came from immunoSEQ multiplex PCR; TCRdb stores just in-frame clones and leaves some out. The sample has some 150,000 clones, around nine tenths seen once; the top ten hold about 12%. This clonotype was obtained from a woman in her 50s with renal cell carcinoma. The chain is built from TRBV6-6 and TRBJ2-5, with a weak D call TRBD1 (6 bases). The material sequenced was blood, taken from a patient whose treatment included radiotherapy and nephrectomy. This CDR3 is CASSYSTDRQETQYF. CDR3 bases: TGTGCCAGCAGTTACTCGACCGACAGGCAAGAGACCCAGTACTTC.